What follows is one TCR beta chain and its context. Its antigen remains unknown. A read error may produce the germline difference seen at one junction end. The protocol was immunoSEQ multiplex PCR, while the TCRdb copy is restricted to in-frame clones and leaves out a portion. The sample records 55,000 or so clones, roughly 90% being singletons. This record comes from a study of OX40 agonist ivuxolimab in advanced cancers. About the research overall: Melanoma, hepatocellular carcinoma, head and neck or renal cell cancer occurred in dose-escalation patients.

Study-wide results and limits: CD4+ T cells averaged fewer expanded clones than CD8+ T cells.

CDR1 is MDHEN, CDR2 SYDVKM, per germline. This CDR3 region has 18 residues. This receptor was taken from an adult with an advanced solid tumor such as melanoma, head and neck, liver or kidney cancer. Sample: CD4+ or CD8+ T cells sorted from blood, taken in a trial of the OX40 agonist ivuxolimab. V usage is TRBV28 and J usage is TRBJ1-1; tentatively, D is TRBD1 (6 bases). The chain's CDR3 is CASSLYGQLPKLNTEVFF. CDR3 bases: TGTGCCAGCAGTTTATATGGACAGCTTCCTAAACTTAACACTGAAGTTTTCTTT.